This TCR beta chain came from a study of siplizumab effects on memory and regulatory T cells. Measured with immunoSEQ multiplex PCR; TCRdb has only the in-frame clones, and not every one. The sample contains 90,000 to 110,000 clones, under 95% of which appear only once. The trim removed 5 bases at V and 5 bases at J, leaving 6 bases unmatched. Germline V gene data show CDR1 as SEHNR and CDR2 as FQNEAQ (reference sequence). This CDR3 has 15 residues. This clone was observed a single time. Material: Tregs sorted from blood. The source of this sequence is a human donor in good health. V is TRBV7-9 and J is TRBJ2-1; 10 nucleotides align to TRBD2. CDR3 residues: CASSKAGGSNNEQFF. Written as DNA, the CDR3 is TGTGCCAGCAGCAAAGCGGGAGGGTCCAACAATGAGCAGTTCTTC.